The T cell receptor beta chain described here comes from a study of T-cell memory formation after mild COVID-19. Overall study results and limits: From day 15 to 85, contracting clones were balanced between CD4 and CD8, whereas later expanders leaned toward CD4+.

CDR3 size: 13 residues. The V gene lost 0 bases and the J gene lost 7 bases, with 10 bases spanning the gap. Germline-derived CDR1 and CDR2 are GTSNPN and SVGIG (reference sequence). Constant-segment primers were used for 5'RACE, and the resulting TCR alpha and TCR beta cDNA libraries carried sample barcodes and UMIs. TCRdb ran MiXCR on the 5' RACE reads and lists one entry per CDR3 protein. This table has about 320,000 distinct CDR3 sequences, about 13% appearing once. This clonotype was seen only a few times. Its antigen is not identified. Material for sequencing was PBMCs or a T cell subset sorted from them (not recorded which). The receptor comes from a young man who had mild COVID-19 (a few samples of this study predate the infection). Cell type and time point are not known. The chain is built from TRBV30 and TRBJ2-1; the D gene is possibly TRBD2 (6 bases). CDR3 DNA: TGTGCCTGGAGTGTTCGCGGGGCGAATGAGCAGTTCTTC. Encoded protein: CAWSVRGANEQFF.